This TCR beta chain originates from a study of cytomegalovirus exposure and HLA in healthy donors. The J segment lost 1 base and the V segment lost 5 bases, leaving 8 bases of the junction unmatched. Germline V CDR1 and CDR2: MGHRA, YSYEKL. This CDR3 has 16 residues. PCR employed 60 Vbeta and 13 Jbeta primers. The method was immunoSEQ multiplex PCR; TCRdb's version includes in-frame clones alone and lacks a portion of them. Of 86,000 or so clones detected, roughly 77% appear once; the ten largest clones hold 14% to 15%. The sequence came from a middle-aged woman in good health and CMV-seropositive. The specimen was PBMCs. This chain connects TRBV4-1 to TRBJ1-1, with 9 bases aligning to TRBD1. In DNA form, the CDR3 reads TGCGCCAGCAGCTCACTTCCGGGACAGGGGAACACTGAAGCTTTCTTT. Amino acids: CASSSLPGQGNTEAFF.